The source of this T cell receptor (beta chain) is a study of blood T cell repertoires in COVID-19. The wider study: The United States, Italy and Spain provided the acute and convalescent COVID-19 samples. The analysed material was cDNA or gDNA that came from T cells, B-cell-depleted T cells, or PBMCs.

V lost 0 bases, J lost 7 bases, and 12 bases lay in between. The CDR3 is made up of 15 amino acids. Germline V CDR1 and CDR2: MNHEY, SVGAGI. This clone appeared once. How the authors handled the data: Reference gene primer amplification gave nucleated cell count estimates. TCRdb keeps only in-frame clones here, not all; method: immunoSEQ multiplex PCR. V and J calls and clone size come straight from that table; D and trimming were deduced from the DNA. The top ten hold over 9.5% of the sample, which has roughly 100,000 clones, approximately 85% seen once. The sequenced sample was peripheral blood. This TCR derives from a man aged 35 to 55 with active or convalescent COVID-19. This chain links TRBV6-5 with TRBJ2-2; D unclear. The CDR3 DNA reads TGTGCCAGCAGTTACTCCCCGGCGGTGGTCGGGGAGCTGTTTTTT. This translates into CASSYSPAVVGELFF.